This T cell receptor beta chain was profiled in a study of blood T cell repertoires in COVID-19. Overall study context: Italy, Spain and the United States were the sources of the convalescent and acute COVID-19 samples. PBMCs, B-cell-depleted T cells, or T cells provided the cDNA or gDNA that made up the material.

The CDR3 has 16 amino acids. V was pared by 1 base and J by 4 bases, with 9 bases of the junction left unmatched. CDR1 is LGHNA and CDR2 is YSLEER in the germline V gene. In the original workflow: The assay estimated nucleated cells by amplifying reference gene primers. Produced via immunoSEQ multiplex PCR; TCRdb's table is partial and in-frame only. D and trimming come from the DNA, and the V and J calls and clone size come from that table. In the table there are under 40,000 clones, about nine tenths of which are singletons. The J gene is TRBJ1-2, the V gene TRBV4-3; TRBD1 matches at 7 bases. The sequence was collected from a man in his 60s with active COVID-19. The sample comprised peripheral blood. As DNA, the CDR3 is TGCGCCAGCAGCCAAGGTTTAGTCGGGACAGCCTATGGCTACACCTTC. This translates into CASSQGLVGTAYGYTF.